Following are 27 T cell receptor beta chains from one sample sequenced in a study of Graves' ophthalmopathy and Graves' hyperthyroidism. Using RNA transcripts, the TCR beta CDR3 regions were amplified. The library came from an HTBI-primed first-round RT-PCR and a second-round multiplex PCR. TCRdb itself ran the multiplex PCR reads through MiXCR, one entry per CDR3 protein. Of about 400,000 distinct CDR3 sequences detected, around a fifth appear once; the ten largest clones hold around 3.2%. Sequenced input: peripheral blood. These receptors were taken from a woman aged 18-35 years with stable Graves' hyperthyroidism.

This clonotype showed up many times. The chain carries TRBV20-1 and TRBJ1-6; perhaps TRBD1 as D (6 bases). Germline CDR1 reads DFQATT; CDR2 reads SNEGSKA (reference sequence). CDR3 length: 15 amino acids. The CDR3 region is CSAPPAGAVNSPLHF. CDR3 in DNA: TGCAGCGCTCCGCCCGCGGGGGCGGTGAATTCACCCCTCCACTTT.

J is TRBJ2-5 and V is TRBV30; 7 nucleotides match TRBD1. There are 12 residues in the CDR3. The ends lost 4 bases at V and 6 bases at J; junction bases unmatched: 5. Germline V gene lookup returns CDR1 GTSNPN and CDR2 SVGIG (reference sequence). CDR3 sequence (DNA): TGTGCCTGGACCGGGACAGACAAGACCCAGTACTTC. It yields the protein CAWTGTDKTQYF.

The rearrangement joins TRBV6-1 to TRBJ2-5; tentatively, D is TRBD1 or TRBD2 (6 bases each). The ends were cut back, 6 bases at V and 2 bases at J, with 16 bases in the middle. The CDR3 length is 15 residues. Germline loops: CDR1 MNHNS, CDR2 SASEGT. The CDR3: CASRGGLAAQETQYF. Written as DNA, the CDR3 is TGTGCCAGCAGAGGGGGGTTAGCGGCACAAGAGACCCAGTACTTC.

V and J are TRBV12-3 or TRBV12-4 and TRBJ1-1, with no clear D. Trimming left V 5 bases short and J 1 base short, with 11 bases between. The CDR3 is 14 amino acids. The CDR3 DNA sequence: TGTGCCAGCAGTGTCCGGGCTACGAACACTGAAGCTTTCTTT. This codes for CASSVRATNTEAFF.

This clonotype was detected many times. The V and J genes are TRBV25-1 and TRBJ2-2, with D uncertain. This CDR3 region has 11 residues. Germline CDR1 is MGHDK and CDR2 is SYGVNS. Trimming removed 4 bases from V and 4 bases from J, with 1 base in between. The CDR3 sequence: CASSVTGELFF. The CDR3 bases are TGTGCCAGCAGTGTCACCGGGGAGCTGTTTTTT.

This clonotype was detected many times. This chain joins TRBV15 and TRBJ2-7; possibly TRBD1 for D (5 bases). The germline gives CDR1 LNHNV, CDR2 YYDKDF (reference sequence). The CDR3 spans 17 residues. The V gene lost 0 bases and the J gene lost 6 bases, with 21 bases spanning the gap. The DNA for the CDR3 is TGTGCCACCAGCAGAGATCGTGGCAGACAGACGTCCGGCGAGCAGTACTTC. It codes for CATSRDRGRQTSGEQYF.

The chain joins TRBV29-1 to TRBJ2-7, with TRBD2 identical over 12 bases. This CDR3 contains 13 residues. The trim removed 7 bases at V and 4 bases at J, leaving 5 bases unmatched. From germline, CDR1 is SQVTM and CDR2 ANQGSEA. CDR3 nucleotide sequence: TGCAGCGGAGCTAGCGGGAGGGCTTACGAGCAGTACTTC. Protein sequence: CSGASGRAYEQYF.

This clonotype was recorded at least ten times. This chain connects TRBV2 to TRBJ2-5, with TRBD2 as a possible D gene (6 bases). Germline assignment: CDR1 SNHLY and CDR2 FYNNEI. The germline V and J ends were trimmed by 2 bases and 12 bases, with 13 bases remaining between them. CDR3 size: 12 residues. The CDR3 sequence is CASSENFSGEYF. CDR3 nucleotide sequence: TGTGCCAGCAGTGAAAACTTTAGCGGAGAGTACTTC.

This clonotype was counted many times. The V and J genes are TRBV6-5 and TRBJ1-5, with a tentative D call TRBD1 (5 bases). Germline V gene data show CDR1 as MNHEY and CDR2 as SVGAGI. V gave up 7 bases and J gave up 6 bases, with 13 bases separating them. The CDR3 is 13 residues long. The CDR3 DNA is TGTGCCAGCACCCTTTGGGGGAGTCAGCCCCAGCATTTT. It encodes CASTLWGSQPQHF.

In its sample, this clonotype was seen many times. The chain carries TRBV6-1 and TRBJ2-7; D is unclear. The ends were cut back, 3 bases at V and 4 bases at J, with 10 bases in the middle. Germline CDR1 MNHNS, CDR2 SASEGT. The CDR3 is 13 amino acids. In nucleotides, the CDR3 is TGTGCCAGCAGTGACAGACCGGATTACGAGCAGTACTTC. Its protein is CASSDRPDYEQYF.

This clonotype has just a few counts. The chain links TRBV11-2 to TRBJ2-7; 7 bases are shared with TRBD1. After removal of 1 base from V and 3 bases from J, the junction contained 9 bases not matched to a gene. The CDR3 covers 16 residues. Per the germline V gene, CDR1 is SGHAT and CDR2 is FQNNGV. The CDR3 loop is CASSLVRGPRYYEQYF. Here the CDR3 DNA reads TGTGCCAGCAGCTTAGTGAGGGGGCCCCGTTACTACGAGCAGTACTTC.

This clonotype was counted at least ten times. As DNA, the CDR3 is TGTGCCCTATTCCGGGACCCCTACGAGCAGTACTTC. Amino acids: CALFRDPYEQYF. The chain employs TRBV14 and TRBJ2-7, with D perhaps assigned TRBD1 or TRBD2 (5 bases each). Germline CDR1 and CDR2: SGHDN and FVKESK. This CDR3 has 12 amino acids. Between the trimmed V and J ends, which lost 11 bases and 2 bases, there was a span of 13 bases.

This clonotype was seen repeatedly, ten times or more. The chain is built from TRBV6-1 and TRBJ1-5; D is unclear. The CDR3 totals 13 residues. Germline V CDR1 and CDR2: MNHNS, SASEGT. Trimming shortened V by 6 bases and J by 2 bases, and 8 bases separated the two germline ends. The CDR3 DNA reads TGTGCCAGCAGCGACTATGGCAATCAGCCCCAGCATTTT. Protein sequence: CASSDYGNQPQHF.

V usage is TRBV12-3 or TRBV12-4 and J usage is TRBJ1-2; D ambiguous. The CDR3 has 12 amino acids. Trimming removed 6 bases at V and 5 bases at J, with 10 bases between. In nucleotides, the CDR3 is TGTGCCAGCAGGGCAGACAAGTATGGCTACACCTTC. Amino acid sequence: CASRADKYGYTF.

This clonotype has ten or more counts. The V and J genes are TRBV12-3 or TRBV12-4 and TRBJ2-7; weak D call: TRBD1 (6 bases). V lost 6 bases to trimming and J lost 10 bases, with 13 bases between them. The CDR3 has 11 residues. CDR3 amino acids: CASSLQGTQYF. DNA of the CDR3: TGTGCCAGCAGCTTACAGGGCACTCAGTACTTC.

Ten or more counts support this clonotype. The CDR3 region is CASSLPGQGWYEQYF. For the CDR3, the DNA is TGTGCCAGCAGTTTACCGGGACAGGGGTGGTACGAGCAGTACTTC. The V gene is TRBV28, the J gene TRBJ2-7; 10 bases are shared with TRBD1. Germline V lookup: CDR1 MDHEN, CDR2 SYDVKM. This CDR3 contains 15 residues. Losses at the gene ends were 2 bases for V and 4 bases for J; bases not matched to a gene: 5.

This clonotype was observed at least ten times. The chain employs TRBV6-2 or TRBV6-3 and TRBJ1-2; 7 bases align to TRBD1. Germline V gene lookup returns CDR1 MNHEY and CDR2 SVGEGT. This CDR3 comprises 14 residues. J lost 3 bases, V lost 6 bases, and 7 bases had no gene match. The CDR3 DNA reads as TGTGCCAGCAGAAACCGGGACAGATACTATGGCTACACCTTC. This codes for CASRNRDRYYGYTF.

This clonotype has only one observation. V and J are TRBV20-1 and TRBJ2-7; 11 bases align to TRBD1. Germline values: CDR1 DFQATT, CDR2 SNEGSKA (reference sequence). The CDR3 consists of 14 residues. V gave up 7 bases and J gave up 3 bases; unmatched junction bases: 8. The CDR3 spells CSGRAGTGGYEQYF. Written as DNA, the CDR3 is TGCAGTGGCCGCGCCGGGACAGGGGGCTACGAGCAGTACTTC.

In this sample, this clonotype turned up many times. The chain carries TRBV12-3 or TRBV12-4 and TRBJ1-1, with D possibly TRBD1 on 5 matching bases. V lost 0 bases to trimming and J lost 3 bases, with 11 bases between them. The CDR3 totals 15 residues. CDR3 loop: CASSLAQGMDTEAFF. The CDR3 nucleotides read TGTGCCAGCAGTTTAGCGCAGGGAATGGACACTGAAGCTTTCTTT.

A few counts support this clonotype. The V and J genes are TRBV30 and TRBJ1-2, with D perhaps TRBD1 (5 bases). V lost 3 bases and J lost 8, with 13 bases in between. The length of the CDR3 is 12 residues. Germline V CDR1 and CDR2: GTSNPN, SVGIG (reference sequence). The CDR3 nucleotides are TGTGCCTGGAGAGAAGGGGCGCCCGGCTACACCTTC. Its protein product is CAWREGAPGYTF.

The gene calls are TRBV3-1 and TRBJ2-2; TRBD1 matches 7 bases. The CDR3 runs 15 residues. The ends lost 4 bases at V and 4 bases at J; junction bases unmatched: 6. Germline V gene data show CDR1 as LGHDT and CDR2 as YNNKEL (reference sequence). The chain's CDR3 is CASSLRQGSTGELFF. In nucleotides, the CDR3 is TGTGCCAGCAGCCTACGACAGGGTTCCACCGGGGAGCTGTTTTTT.

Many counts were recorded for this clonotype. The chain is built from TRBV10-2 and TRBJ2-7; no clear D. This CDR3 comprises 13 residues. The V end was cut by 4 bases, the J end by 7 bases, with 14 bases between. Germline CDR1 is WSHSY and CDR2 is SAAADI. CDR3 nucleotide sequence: TGCGCCAGCAGTGGGCCGTCTAAGGGTGAGCAGTACTTC. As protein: CASSGPSKGEQYF.

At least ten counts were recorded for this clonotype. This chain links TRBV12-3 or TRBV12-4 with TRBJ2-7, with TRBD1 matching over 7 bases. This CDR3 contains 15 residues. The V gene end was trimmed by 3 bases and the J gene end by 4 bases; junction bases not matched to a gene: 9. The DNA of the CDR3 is TGTGCCAGCAGTTTTGCAGGACAGGTCCTTTACGAGCAGTACTTC. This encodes CASSFAGQVLYEQYF.

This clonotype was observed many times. The CDR3 sequence: CAWFGGRADEQYF. CDR3 nucleotides: TGTGCCTGGTTTGGCGGGAGGGCCGACGAGCAGTACTTC. The V and J genes are TRBV30 and TRBJ2-7; 9 nucleotides line up with TRBD2. The V gene's germline CDR1 is GTSNPN and CDR2 SVGIG (reference sequence). The length of the CDR3 is 13 residues. V was clipped by 5 bases and J by 5 bases; unmatched bases: 7.

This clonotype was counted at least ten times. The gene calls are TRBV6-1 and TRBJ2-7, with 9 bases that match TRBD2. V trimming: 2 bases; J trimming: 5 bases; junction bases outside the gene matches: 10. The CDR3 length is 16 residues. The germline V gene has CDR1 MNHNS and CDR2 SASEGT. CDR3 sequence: CASSEIGGRARDEQYF. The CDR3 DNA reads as TGTGCCAGCAGTGAAATTGGCGGGAGGGCCCGGGACGAGCAGTACTTC.

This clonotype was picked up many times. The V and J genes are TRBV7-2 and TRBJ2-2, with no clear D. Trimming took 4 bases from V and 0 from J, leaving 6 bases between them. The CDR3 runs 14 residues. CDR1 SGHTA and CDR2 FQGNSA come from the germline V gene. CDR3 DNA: TGTGCCAGCAGCTCGTTCGCGAACACCGGGGAGCTGTTTTTT. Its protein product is CASSSFANTGELFF.

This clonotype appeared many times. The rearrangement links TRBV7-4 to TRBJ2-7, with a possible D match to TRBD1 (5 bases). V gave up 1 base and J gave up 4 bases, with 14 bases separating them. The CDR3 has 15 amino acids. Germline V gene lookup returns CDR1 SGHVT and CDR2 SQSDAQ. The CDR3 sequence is CASSLGTLPGYEQYF. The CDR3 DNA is TGTGCCAGCAGCTTAGGGACACTCCCCGGATACGAGCAGTACTTC.